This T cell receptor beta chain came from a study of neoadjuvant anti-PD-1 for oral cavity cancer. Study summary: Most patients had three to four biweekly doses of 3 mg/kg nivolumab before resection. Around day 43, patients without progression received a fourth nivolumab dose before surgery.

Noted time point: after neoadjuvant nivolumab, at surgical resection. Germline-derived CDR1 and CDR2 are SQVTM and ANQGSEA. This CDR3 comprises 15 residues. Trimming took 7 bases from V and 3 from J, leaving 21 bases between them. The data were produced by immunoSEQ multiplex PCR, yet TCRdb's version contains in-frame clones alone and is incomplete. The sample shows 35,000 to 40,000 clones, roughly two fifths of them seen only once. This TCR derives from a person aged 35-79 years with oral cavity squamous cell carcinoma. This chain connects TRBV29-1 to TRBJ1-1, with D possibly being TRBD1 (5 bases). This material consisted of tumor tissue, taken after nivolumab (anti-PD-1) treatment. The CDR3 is CSGVQPSTVYTEAFF. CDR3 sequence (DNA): TGCAGCGGTGTTCAACCCTCGACAGTCTACACTGAAGCTTTCTTT. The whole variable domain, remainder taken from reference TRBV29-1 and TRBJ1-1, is SAVISQKPSRDICQRGTSLTIQCQVDSQVTMMFWYRQQPGQSLTLIATANQGSEATYESGFVIDKFPISRPNLTFSTLTVSNMSPEDSSIYLCSGVQPSTVYTEAFFGQGTRLTVV.